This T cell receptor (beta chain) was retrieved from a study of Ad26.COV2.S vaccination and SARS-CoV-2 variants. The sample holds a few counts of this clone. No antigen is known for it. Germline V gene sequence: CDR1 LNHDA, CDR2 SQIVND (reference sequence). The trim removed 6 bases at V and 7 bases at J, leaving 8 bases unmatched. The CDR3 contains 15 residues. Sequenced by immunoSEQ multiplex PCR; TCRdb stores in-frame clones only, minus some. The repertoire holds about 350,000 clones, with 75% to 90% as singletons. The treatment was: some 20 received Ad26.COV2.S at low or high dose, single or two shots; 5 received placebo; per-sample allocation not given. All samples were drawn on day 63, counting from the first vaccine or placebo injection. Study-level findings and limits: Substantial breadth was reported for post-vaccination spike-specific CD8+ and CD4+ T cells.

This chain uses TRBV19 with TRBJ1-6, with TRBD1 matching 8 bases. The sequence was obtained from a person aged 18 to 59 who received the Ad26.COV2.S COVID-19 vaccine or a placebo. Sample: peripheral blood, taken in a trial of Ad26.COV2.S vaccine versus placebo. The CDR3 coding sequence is TGTGCCAGTAGGATGGACAGGGCTCGAAATTCACCCCTCCACTTT. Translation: CASRMDRARNSPLHF. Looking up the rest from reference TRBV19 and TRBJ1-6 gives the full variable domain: DGGITQSPKYLFRKEGQNVTLSCEQNLNHDAMYWYRQDPGQGLRLIYYSQIVNDFQKGDIAEGYSVSREKKESFPLTVTSAQKNPTAFYLCASRMDRARNSPLHFGNGTRLTVT.